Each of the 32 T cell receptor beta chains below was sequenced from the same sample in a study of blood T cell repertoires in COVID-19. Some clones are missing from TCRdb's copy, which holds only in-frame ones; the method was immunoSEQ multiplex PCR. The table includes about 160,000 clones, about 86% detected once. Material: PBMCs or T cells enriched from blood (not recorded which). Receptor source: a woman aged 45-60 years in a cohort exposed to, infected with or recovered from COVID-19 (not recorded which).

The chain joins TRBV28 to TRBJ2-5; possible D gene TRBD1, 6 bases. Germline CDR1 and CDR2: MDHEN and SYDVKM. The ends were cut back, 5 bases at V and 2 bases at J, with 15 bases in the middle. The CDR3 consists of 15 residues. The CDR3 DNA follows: TGTGCCAGCAGTCGCACACTAGGGACACAAGAGACCCAGTACTTC. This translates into CASSRTLGTQETQYF. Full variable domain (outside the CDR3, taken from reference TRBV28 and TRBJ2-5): DVKVTQSSRYLVKRTGEKVFLECVQDMDHENMFWYRQDPGLGLRLIYFSYDVKMKEKGDIPEGYSVSREKKERFSLILESASTNQTSMYLCASSRTLGTQETQYFGPGTRLLVL.

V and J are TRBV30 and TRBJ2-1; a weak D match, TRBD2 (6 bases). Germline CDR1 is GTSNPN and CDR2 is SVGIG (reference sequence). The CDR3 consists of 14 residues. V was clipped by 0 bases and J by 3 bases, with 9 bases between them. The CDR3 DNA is TGTGCCTGGAGTGTATTGGGAGGCTACAATGAGCAGTTCTTC. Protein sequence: CAWSVLGGYNEQFF.

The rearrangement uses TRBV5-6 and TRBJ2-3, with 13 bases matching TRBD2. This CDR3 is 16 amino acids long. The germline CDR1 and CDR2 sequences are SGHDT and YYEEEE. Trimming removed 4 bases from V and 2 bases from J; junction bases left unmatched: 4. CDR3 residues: CASSLGLAGSTDTQYF. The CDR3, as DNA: TGTGCCAGCAGCCTGGGACTAGCGGGGTCCACAGATACGCAGTATTTT. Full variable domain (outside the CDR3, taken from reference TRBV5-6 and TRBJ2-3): DAGVTQSPTHLIKTRGQQVTLRCSPKSGHDTVSWYQQALGQGPQFIFQYYEEEERQRGNFPDRFSGHQFPNYSSELNVNALLLGDSALYLCASSLGLAGSTDTQYFGPGTRLTVL.

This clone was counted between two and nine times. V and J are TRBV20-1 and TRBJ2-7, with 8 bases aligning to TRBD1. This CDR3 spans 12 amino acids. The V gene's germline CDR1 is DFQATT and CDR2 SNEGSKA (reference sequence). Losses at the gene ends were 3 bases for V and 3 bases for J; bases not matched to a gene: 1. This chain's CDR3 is CSASDRGYEQYF. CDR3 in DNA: TGCAGTGCTAGTGACAGGGGCTACGAGCAGTACTTC.

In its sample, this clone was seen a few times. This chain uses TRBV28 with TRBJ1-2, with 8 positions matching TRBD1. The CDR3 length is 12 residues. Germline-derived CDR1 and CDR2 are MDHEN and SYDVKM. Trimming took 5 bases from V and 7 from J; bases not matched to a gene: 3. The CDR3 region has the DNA TGTGCCAGCAGTCAGGGGGCGCGTGGCTACACCTTC. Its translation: CASSQGARGYTF.

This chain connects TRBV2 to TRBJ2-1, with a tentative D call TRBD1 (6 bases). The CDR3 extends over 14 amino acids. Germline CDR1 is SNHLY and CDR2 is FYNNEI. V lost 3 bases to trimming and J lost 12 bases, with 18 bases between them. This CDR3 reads CASSDRDNLGRQFF. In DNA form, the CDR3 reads TGTGCCAGCAGTGACCGGGACAACCTGGGTAGGCAGTTCTTC.

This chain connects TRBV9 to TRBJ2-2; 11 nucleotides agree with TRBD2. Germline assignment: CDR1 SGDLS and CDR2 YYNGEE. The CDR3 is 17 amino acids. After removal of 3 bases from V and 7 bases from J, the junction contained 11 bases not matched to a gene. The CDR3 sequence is CASSDTTSGGMGGELFF. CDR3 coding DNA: TGTGCCAGCAGCGACACCACTAGCGGGGGAATGGGCGGGGAGCTGTTTTTT.

CDR3 amino acids: CASSELEISGNTIYF. CDR3 nucleotide sequence: TGTGCCAGCAGTGAGTTGGAGATCTCTGGAAACACCATATATTTT. The rearrangement uses TRBV2 and TRBJ1-3; no clear D gene. Trimming cost V 3 bases and J 0 bases, with 9 bases left between them. CDR3 length: 15 residues. Germline values: CDR1 SNHLY, CDR2 FYNNEI. The variable domain in full, completed from reference TRBV2 and TRBJ1-3, reads EPEVTQTPSHQVTQMGQEVILRCVPISNHLYFYWYRQILGQKVEFLVSFYNNEISEKSEIFDDQFSVERPDGSNFTLKIRSTKLEDSAMYFCASSELEISGNTIYFGEGSWLTVV.

The CDR3 DNA follows: TGTGCCAGCAGCCAAGATTACGGTCTGGTCTCCGAGCAGTACTTC. Amino acids: CASSQDYGLVSEQYF. The rearrangement uses TRBV14 and TRBJ2-7; D not resolved. Trimming cost V 0 bases and J 6 bases, with 15 bases left between them. The germline gives CDR1 SGHDN, CDR2 FVKESK. CDR3 length: 15 amino acids.

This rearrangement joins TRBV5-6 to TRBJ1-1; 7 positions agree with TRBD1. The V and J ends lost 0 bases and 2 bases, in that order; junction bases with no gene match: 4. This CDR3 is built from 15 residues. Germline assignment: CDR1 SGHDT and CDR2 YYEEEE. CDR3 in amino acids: CASSLVRGVNTEAFF. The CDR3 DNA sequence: TGTGCCAGCAGCTTGGTCAGGGGGGTTAACACTGAAGCTTTCTTT.

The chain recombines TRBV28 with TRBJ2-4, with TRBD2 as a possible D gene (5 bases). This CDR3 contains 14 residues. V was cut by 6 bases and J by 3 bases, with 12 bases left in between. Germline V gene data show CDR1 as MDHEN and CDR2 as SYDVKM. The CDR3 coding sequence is TGTGCCAGCAGCGCCGGGATAATCAAAAACATTCAGTACTTC. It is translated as CASSAGIIKNIQYF.

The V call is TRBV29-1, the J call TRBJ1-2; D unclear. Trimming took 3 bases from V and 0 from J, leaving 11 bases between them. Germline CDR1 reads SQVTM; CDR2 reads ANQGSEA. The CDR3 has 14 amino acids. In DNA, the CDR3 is TGCAGCGTTGAGGTCACACTAGCTAACTATGGCTACACCTTC. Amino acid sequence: CSVEVTLANYGYTF.

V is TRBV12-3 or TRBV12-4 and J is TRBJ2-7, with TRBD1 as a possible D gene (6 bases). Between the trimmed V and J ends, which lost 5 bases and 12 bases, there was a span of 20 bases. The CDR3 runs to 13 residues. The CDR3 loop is CASSRQEELSPYF. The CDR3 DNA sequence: TGTGCCAGCAGTAGACAGGAGGAACTTAGTCCGTACTTC.

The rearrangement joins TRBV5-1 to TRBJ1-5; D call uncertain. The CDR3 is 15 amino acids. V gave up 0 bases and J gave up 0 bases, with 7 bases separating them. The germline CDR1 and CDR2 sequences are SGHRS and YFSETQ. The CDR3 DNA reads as TGCGCCAGCAGCTTGGACGAGTTTAGCAATCAGCCCCAGCATTTT. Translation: CASSLDEFSNQPQHF. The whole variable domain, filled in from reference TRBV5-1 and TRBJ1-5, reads KAGVTQTPRYLIKTRGQQVTLSCSPISGHRSVSWYQQTPGQGLQFLFEYFSETQRNKGNFPGRFSGRQFSNSRSEMNVSTLELGDSALYLCASSLDEFSNQPQHFGDGTRLSIL.

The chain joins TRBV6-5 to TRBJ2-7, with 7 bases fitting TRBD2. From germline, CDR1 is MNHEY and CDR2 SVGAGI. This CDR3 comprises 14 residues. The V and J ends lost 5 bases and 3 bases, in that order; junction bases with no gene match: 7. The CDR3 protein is CASSLISGNYEQYF. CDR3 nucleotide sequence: TGTGCCAGCAGTCTCATCAGCGGGAACTACGAGCAGTACTTC.

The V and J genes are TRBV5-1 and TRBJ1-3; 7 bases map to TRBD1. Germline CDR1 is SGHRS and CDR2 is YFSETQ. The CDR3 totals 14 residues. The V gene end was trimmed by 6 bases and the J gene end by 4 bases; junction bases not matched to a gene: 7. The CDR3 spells CASTLTGWGNTIYF. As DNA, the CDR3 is TGCGCCAGCACCCTGACAGGGTGGGGAAACACCATATATTTT.

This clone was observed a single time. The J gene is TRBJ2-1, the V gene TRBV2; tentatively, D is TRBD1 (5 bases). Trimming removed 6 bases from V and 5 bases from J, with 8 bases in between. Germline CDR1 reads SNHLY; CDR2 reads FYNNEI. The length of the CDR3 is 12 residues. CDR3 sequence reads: CASRKDNNEQFF. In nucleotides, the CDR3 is TGTGCCAGCAGAAAGGACAACAATGAGCAGTTCTTC. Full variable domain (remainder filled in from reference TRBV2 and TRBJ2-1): EPEVTQTPSHQVTQMGQEVILRCVPISNHLYFYWYRQILGQKVEFLVSFYNNEISEKSEIFDDQFSVERPDGSNFTLKIRSTKLEDSAMYFCASRKDNNEQFFGPGTRLTVL.

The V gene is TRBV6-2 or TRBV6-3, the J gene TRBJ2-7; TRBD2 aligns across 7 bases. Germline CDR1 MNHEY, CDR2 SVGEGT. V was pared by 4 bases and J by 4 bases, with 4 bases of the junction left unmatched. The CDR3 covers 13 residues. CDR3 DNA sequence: TGTGCCAGCAGTTCTGGGACTACTTACGAGCAGTACTTC. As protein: CASSSGTTYEQYF.

Here the CDR3 reads CASSTEVAGVNEQFF. For the CDR3, the DNA is TGTGCCAGCAGCACAGAGGTAGCGGGAGTCAATGAGCAGTTCTTC. The chain couples TRBV7-9 to TRBJ2-1, with 9 bases fitting TRBD2. After removal of 5 bases from V and 6 bases from J, the junction contained 8 bases not matched to a gene. The germline gives CDR1 SEHNR, CDR2 FQNEAQ (reference sequence). CDR3 length equals 15 residues.

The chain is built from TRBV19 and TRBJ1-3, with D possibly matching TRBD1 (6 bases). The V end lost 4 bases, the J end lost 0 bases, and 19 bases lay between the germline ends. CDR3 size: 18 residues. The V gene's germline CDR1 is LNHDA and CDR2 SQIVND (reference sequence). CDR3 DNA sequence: TGTGCCAGTAGTACTTGGTCCGGGACACCCAGCTCTGGAAACACCATATATTTT. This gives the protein CASSTWSGTPSSGNTIYF.

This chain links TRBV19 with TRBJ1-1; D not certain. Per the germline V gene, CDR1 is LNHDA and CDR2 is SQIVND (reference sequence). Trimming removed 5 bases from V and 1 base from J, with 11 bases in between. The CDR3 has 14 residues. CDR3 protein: CASSPRQANTEAFF. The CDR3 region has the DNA TGTGCCAGTAGTCCCCGCCAGGCGAACACTGAAGCTTTCTTT.

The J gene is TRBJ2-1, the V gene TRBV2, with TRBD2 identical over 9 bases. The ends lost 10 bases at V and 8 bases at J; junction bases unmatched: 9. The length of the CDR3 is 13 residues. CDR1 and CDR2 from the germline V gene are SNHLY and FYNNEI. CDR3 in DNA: TGTGCCATCCTAGCGGGGTTGCGCGATGAGCAGTTCTTC. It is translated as CAILAGLRDEQFF.

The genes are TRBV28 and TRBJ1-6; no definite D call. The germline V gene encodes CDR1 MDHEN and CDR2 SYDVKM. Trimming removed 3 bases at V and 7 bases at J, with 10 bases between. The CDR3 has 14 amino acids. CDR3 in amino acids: CASSLSGRNSPLHF. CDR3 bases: TGTGCCAGCAGTTTGTCCGGGAGGAATTCACCCCTCCACTTT.

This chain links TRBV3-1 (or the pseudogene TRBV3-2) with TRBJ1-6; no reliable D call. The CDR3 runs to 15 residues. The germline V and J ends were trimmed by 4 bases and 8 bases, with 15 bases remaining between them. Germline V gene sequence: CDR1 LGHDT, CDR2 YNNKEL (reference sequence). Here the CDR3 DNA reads TGTGCCAGCAGCCGCGGGTCAGGTTATTATTCACCCCTCCACTTT. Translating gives CASSRGSGYYSPLHF.

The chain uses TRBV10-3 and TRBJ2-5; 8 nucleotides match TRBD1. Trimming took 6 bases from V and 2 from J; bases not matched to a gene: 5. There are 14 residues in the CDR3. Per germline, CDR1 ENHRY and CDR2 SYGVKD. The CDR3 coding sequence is TGTGCCATCAGGGACGACAGGGGTCAAGAGACCCAGTACTTC. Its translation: CAIRDDRGQETQYF.

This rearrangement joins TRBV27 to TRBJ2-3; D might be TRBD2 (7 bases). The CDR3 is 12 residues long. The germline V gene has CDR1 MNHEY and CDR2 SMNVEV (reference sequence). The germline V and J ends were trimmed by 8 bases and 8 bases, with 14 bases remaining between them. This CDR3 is CASGRGGGTQYF. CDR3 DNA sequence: TGTGCCAGCGGGCGAGGGGGGGGTACGCAGTATTTT.

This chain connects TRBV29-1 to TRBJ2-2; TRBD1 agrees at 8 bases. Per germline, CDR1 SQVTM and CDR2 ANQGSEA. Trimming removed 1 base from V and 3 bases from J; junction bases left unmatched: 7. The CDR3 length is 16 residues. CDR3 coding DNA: TGCAGCGTTGAAGGGACGGAGACAGGGGACACCGGGGAGCTGTTTTTT. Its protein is CSVEGTETGDTGELFF.

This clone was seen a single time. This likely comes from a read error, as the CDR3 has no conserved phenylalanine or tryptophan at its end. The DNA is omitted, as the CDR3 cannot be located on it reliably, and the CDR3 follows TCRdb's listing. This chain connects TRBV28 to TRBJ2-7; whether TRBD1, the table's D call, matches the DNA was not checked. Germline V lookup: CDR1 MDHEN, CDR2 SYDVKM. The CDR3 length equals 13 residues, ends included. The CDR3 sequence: CASGPLHVPGQGL.

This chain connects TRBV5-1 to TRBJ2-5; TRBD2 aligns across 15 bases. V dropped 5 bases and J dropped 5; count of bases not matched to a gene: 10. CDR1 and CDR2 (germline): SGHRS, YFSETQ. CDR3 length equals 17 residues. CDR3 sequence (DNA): TGCGCCAGCAGTTCTACCGGGACTAGCGGGAGGATGGAGACCCAGTACTTC. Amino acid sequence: CASSSTGTSGRMETQYF. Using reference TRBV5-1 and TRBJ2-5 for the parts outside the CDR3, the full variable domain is KAGVTQTPRYLIKTRGQQVTLSCSPISGHRSVSWYQQTPGQGLQFLFEYFSETQRNKGNFPGRFSGRQFSNSRSEMNVSTLELGDSALYLCASSSTGTSGRMETQYFGPGTRLLVL.

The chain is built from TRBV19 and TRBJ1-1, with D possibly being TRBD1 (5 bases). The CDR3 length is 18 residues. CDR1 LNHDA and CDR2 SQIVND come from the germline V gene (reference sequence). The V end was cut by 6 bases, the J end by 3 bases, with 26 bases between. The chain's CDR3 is CASSPVPSQGWYYTEAFF. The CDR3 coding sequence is TGTGCCAGTAGCCCCGTACCCTCCCAGGGCTGGTACTACACTGAAGCTTTCTTT.

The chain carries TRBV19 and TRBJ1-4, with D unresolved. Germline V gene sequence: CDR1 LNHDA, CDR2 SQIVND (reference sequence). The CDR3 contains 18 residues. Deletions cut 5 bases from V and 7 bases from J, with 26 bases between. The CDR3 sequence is CASSPRPRERPFGEKLFF. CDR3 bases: TGTGCCAGTAGTCCCCGACCAAGGGAGCGTCCATTTGGTGAAAAACTGTTTTTT.

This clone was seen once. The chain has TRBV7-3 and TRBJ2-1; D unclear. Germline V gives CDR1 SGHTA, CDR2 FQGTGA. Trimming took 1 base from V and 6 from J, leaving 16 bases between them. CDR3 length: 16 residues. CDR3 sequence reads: CASSLNVLRRSNEQFF. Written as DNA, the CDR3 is TGTGCCAGCAGCTTAAATGTTTTGCGGAGAAGCAATGAGCAGTTCTTC.